This T cell receptor (beta chain) is from a study of blood T cell repertoires in COVID-19. Study members were between roughly 18 and 89 years old and lived in 24 US regions. Each participant's cohort was designated according to participant-reported clinical history. Symptom resolution, clearance, or two negative PCRs marked donors in Cohort 3 as recovered. In germline, CDR1 is MDHEN, CDR2 SYDVKM. J was trimmed by 3 bases and V by 6 bases; bases with no gene match: 5. CDR3 length equals 15 residues. Authors' data handling: Reference gene primers were amplified, and this amplification served to estimate nucleated cell counts. Sequencing was performed with immunoSEQ multiplex PCR; in TCRdb, only in-frame clones are kept and a portion is missing. V, J and clone size derive from that table, while D and trimming were established from the DNA sequence. The sample includes a few hundred thousand clones, around 89% seen only once; the top ten take 8.8%.

The V and J genes are TRBV28 and TRBJ2-6; 7 positions agree with TRBD1. The sequence came from a man aged 35 to 55 who had recovered from COVID-19. The specimen was PBMCs or T cells enriched from blood (not recorded which). Written as DNA, the CDR3 is TGTGCCAGCAGCCACCGGACAGGTGGGGCCAACGTCCTGACTTTC. This sequence encodes CASSHRTGGANVLTF.